Listed here are 31 T cell receptor beta chains from one sample, sequenced in a study of shared clonotypes between healthy human individuals. Measured with immunoSEQ multiplex PCR; TCRdb has only the in-frame clones, and not every one. The table includes 950,000 to 1,300,000 clones, around four fifths detected once. The sequencing sample was made of memory CD4+ T cells sorted from blood. Indicated subset: CD45RA-negative fraction. The receptors stem from a man aged 18-30 years in good health.

This sequence joins TRBV9 and TRBJ2-2, with 7 bases aligning to TRBD2. From germline, CDR1 is SGDLS and CDR2 YYNGEE. Unmatched junction bases numbered 6, after V lost 2 bases and J lost 5 bases. This CDR3 is built from 15 residues. For the CDR3, the DNA is TGTGCCAGCAGCGTTGGGCTAGCGGATACCGGGGAGCTGTTTTTT. It yields the protein CASSVGLADTGELFF. The variable domain in full, completed from reference TRBV9 and TRBJ2-2, reads DSGVTQTPKHLITATGQRVTLRCSPRSGDLSVYWYQQSLDQGLQFLIQYYNGEERAKGNILERFSAQQFPDLHSELNLSSLELGDSALYFCASSVGLADTGELFFGEGSRLTVL.

This clone turned up a few times. The chain is built from TRBV5-3 and TRBJ2-5; 8 bases are shared with TRBD2. TRBV5-3 is known as an ORF, though its function is uncertain. The CDR3 loop spans 14 amino acids. Losses at the gene ends were 0 bases for V and 4 bases for J; bases not matched to a gene: 2. The CDR3 coding sequence is TGTGCCAGAAGCTTGGCGGGAGGGGGAGAGACCCAGTACTTC. This codes for CARSLAGGGETQYF.

The chain has TRBV5-1 and TRBJ2-3; the D is unclear. Germline V gene sequence: CDR1 SGHRS, CDR2 YFSETQ. The CDR3 loop spans 16 amino acids. V was trimmed by 0 bases and J by 0 bases, leaving 11 bases between them. This CDR3 reads CASSLGGVSSTDTQYF. The CDR3 region has the DNA TGCGCCAGCAGCTTGGGTGGTGTCTCTAGCACAGATACGCAGTATTTT. The whole variable domain, remainder taken from reference TRBV5-1 and TRBJ2-3, is KAGVTQTPRYLIKTRGQQVTLSCSPISGHRSVSWYQQTPGQGLQFLFEYFSETQRNKGNFPGRFSGRQFSNSRSEMNVSTLELGDSALYLCASSLGGVSSTDTQYFGPGTRLTVL.

Concerning this clone itself: The sample carries other DNA sequences with the same CDR3. The chain uses TRBV19 and TRBJ2-6; 7 positions agree with TRBD1. CDR1 and CDR2 (germline): LNHDA, SQIVND (reference sequence). V trimming: 4 bases; J trimming: 0 bases; junction bases outside the gene matches: 3. This CDR3 is built from 16 residues. The CDR3, as DNA: TGTGCCAGTAGTACCGGACAGGCCTCTGGGGCCAACGTCCTGACTTTC. It yields the protein CASSTGQASGANVLTF. Looking up the rest from reference TRBV19 and TRBJ2-6 gives the full variable domain: DGGITQSPKYLFRKEGQNVTLSCEQNLNHDAMYWYRQDPGQGLRLIYYSQIVNDFQKGDIAEGYSVSREKKESFPLTVTSAQKNPTAFYLCASSTGQASGANVLTFGAGSRLTVL.

CDR3 loop: CSVGQTDTQYF. The CDR3 DNA is TGCAGCGTCGGACAGACAGATACGCAGTATTTT. This chain uses TRBV29-1 with TRBJ2-3; possible D gene TRBD1, 6 bases. Germline lookup yields CDR1 SQVTM and CDR2 ANQGSEA. The CDR3 extends over 11 amino acids. Trimming removed 6 bases from V and 3 bases from J, with 7 bases in between.

This chain uses TRBV7-2 with TRBJ2-7, with TRBD2 as a possible D gene (5 bases). The germline V gene has CDR1 SGHTA and CDR2 FQGNSA. The CDR3 totals 14 residues. Trimming took 6 bases from V and 2 from J, leaving 14 bases between them. CDR3 amino acids: CASSIGMKPYEQYF. DNA of the CDR3: TGTGCCAGCAGTATCGGGATGAAGCCCTACGAGCAGTACTTC.

The chain recombines TRBV25-1 with TRBJ2-7, with D possibly being TRBD1 (5 bases). In germline, CDR1 is MGHDK, CDR2 SYGVNS. V dropped 1 base and J dropped 2 bases, with 12 bases sitting between them. The CDR3 contains 15 residues. CDR3 amino acids: CASSELDSSAYEQYF. CDR3 in DNA: TGTGCCAGCAGTGAATTAGACAGTTCGGCCTACGAGCAGTACTTC.

The CDR3: CASSDGTAPGEQYF. Here the CDR3 DNA reads TGTGCCAGCAGCGACGGGACAGCCCCTGGGGAGCAGTACTTC. The chain carries TRBV7-9 and TRBJ2-7; 7 bases agree with TRBD1. CDR3 length: 14 residues. Germline V lookup: CDR1 SEHNR, CDR2 FQNEAQ (reference sequence). J lost 7 bases, V lost 5 bases, and 11 bases had no gene match.

This clone was seen more than once but under ten times. The J gene is TRBJ1-2, the V gene TRBV18; D is possibly TRBD1 (6 bases). Trimming left V 6 bases short and J 1 base short, with 24 bases between. The CDR3 extends over 18 amino acids. Germline values: CDR1 KGHSH, CDR2 LQKENI. CDR3 sequence: CASSLGVDSLVGNYGYTF. CDR3 DNA sequence: TGTGCCAGCTCCCTAGGCGTGGACAGCCTTGTGGGTAACTATGGCTACACCTTC. Full variable domain (remainder filled in from reference TRBV18 and TRBJ1-2): NAGVMQNPRHLVRRRGQEARLRCSPMKGHSHVYWYRQLPEEGLKFMVYLQKENIIDESGMPKERFSAEFPKEGPSILRIQQVVRGDSAAYFCASSLGVDSLVGNYGYTFGSGTRLTVV.

This clone has only a few counts. The chain carries TRBV15 and TRBJ1-2; D gene uncertain. The CDR3 contains 14 residues. V was cut by 0 bases and J by 5 bases, with 10 bases left in between. Germline lookup yields CDR1 LNHNV and CDR2 YYDKDF (reference sequence). The CDR3 DNA reads as TGTGCCACCAGCAGAGATAATGGGTTTTATGGCTACACCTTC. Translated, it gives CATSRDNGFYGYTF.

There are a few counts of this clone. The chain joins TRBV7-9 to TRBJ2-5; 10 nucleotides match TRBD2. Germline-derived CDR1 and CDR2 are SEHNR and FQNEAQ (reference sequence). There are 15 residues in the CDR3. V lost 2 bases, J lost 1 base, and 1 base stayed unmatched. The CDR3, as DNA: TGTGCCAGCAGCTTAAGCGGGGGGGCCCAAGAGACCCAGTACTTC. Residues: CASSLSGGAQETQYF.

The sample holds a few counts of this clone. The rearrangement links TRBV5-6 to TRBJ2-5; 14 nucleotides agree with TRBD2. With V trimmed by 2 bases and J by 5 bases, 8 bases remained unmatched. Germline CDR1 SGHDT, CDR2 YYEEEE. The CDR3 is 17 amino acids. CDR3 amino acids: CASSFGLAGGGRETQYF. CDR3 DNA sequence: TGTGCCAGCAGCTTCGGACTAGCGGGAGGTGGACGGGAGACCCAGTACTTC.

This chain links TRBV19 with TRBJ2-7; D is undetermined. Germline assignment: CDR1 LNHDA and CDR2 SQIVND (reference sequence). V lost 3 bases and J 3 bases, leaving 15 bases between the germline ends. The CDR3 runs to 15 residues. The DNA for the CDR3 is TGTGCCAGTAGTATCTCCTATTCTGGGGTCTACGAGCAGTACTTC. This sequence encodes CASSISYSGVYEQYF.

The rearrangement joins TRBV20-1 to TRBJ1-5, with no clear D. The germline V and J ends were trimmed by 3 bases and 11 bases, with 11 bases remaining between them. This CDR3 is 11 amino acids long. Germline V gene sequence: CDR1 DFQATT, CDR2 SNEGSKA (reference sequence). The CDR3 protein is CSARQDGSQHF. The CDR3 DNA sequence: TGCAGTGCTAGGCAGGACGGATCCCAGCATTTT.

The rearrangement links TRBV28 to TRBJ2-7; TRBD1 might be the D (5 bases). V gave up 5 bases and J gave up 7 bases, with 9 bases separating them. Per germline, CDR1 MDHEN and CDR2 SYDVKM. The CDR3 consists of 11 residues. The CDR3 protein is CASSPGAEQYF. DNA of the CDR3: TGTGCCAGCAGTCCTGGGGCGGAGCAGTACTTC.

A single count supports this clone. V usage is TRBV27 and J usage is TRBJ1-3; unclear D gene. The CDR3 extends over 12 amino acids. Deletions cut 6 bases from V and 2 bases from J, with 5 bases between. The germline CDR1 and CDR2 sequences are MNHEY and SMNVEV (reference sequence). The CDR3 spells CASRTAGNTIYF. The CDR3 bases are TGTGCCAGCAGAACGGCTGGAAACACCATATATTTT.

CDR3 loop: CATSSDRVSYNEQFF. CDR3 nucleotides: TGTGCCACCAGCTCTGACAGGGTTTCCTACAATGAGCAGTTCTTC. The V and J genes are TRBV15 and TRBJ2-1; TRBD1 agrees at 7 bases. Per the germline V gene, CDR1 is LNHNV and CDR2 is YYDKDF (reference sequence). The CDR3 length is 15 residues. With 5 bases clipped from V and 1 base from J, the junction kept 5 bases outside the gene matches.

A few counts support this clone. The chain has TRBV11-2 and TRBJ1-3; D ambiguous. The CDR3 is 17 amino acids. Per the germline V gene, CDR1 is SGHAT and CDR2 is FQNNGV. V lost 0 bases, J lost 0 bases, and 12 bases lay in between. The CDR3 DNA reads as TGTGCCAGCAGCTTAGAAGGTTTCAGACTCTCTGGAAACACCATATATTTT. Translating it yields CASSLEGFRLSGNTIYF.

This clone has a handful of counts. The chain recombines TRBV19 with TRBJ1-1; 7 bases match TRBD1. The CDR3 has 13 residues. The germline V gene encodes CDR1 LNHDA and CDR2 SQIVND (reference sequence). J was trimmed by 12 bases and V by 4 bases; bases with no gene match: 11. In DNA form, the CDR3 reads TGTGCCAGTAGTAAAGTTCCAGGGGGACGTACTTTCTTT. It specifies CASSKVPGGRTFF.

V usage is TRBV25-1 and J usage is TRBJ1-2; TRBD1 matches 7 bases. In germline, CDR1 is MGHDK, CDR2 SYGVNS. This CDR3 has 14 residues. V was clipped by 5 bases and J by 5 bases; unmatched bases: 8. For the CDR3, the DNA is TGTGCCAGCAGTCCGCGGGACAGTTCTTATGGCTACACCTTC. This gives the protein CASSPRDSSYGYTF.

This clone was counted between two and nine times. The chain combines TRBV5-4 with TRBJ2-1; the D call may be TRBD1 or TRBD2 (6 bases each). The CDR3 runs 14 residues. Germline-derived CDR1 and CDR2 are SGHNT and YYREEE (reference sequence). V was shortened by 5 bases and J by 7 bases, with 16 bases between the two germline ends. The CDR3 spells CASRGEGGWNEQFF. CDR3 coding DNA: TGTGCCAGCAGGGGCGAGGGGGGCTGGAATGAGCAGTTCTTC.

This clone has a single count. This rearrangement joins TRBV27 to TRBJ2-2; D is unclear. This CDR3 has 16 residues. The germline V gene has CDR1 MNHEY and CDR2 SMNVEV (reference sequence). The V end lost 0 bases, the J end lost 6 bases, and 14 bases lay between the germline ends. CDR3: CASSLSKQVGAGELFF. The CDR3, as DNA: TGTGCCAGCAGTTTATCGAAACAAGTAGGCGCCGGGGAGCTGTTTTTT.

This clone was seen only a few times. The rearrangement uses TRBV25-1 and TRBJ1-6; no clear D. The V and J ends lost 5 bases and 6 bases respectively, with 5 bases between them. CDR1 MGHDK and CDR2 SYGVNS come from the germline V gene. This CDR3 has 12 amino acids. The DNA of the CDR3 is TGTGCCAGCAGTCAACCTAATTCACCCCTCCACTTT. Protein sequence: CASSQPNSPLHF.

About this clone itself: The same CDR3 also results from other DNA sequences found in this sample. The chain is built from TRBV5-4 and TRBJ1-3; D is possibly TRBD1 (5 bases). CDR3 length: 12 amino acids. Germline CDR1 and CDR2: SGHNT and YYREEE (reference sequence). Trimming left V 4 bases short and J 4 bases short, with 6 bases between. The CDR3 region has the DNA TGTGCCAGCAGCACAGGCGGAAACACCATATATTTT. Amino acids: CASSTGGNTIYF.

The gene calls are TRBV29-1 and TRBJ1-1, with TRBD1 identical over 7 bases. CDR3 length: 13 amino acids. Trimming cost V 4 bases and J 0 bases; bases outside gene matches: 2. Germline CDR1 is SQVTM and CDR2 is ANQGSEA. The CDR3 spells CSVGTGMNTEAFF. The DNA for the CDR3 is TGCAGCGTTGGGACAGGTATGAACACTGAAGCTTTCTTT.

This chain connects TRBV5-6 to TRBJ2-2, with unresolved D. V was trimmed by 2 bases and J by 5 bases, leaving 13 bases between them. Germline V gene lookup returns CDR1 SGHDT and CDR2 YYEEEE. The CDR3 has 15 amino acids. CDR3 DNA: TGTGCCAGCAGCTTTCTCGAGTCAAGAACCGGGGAGCTGTTTTTT. It specifies CASSFLESRTGELFF.

The chain is built from TRBV7-8 and TRBJ1-1; 7 nucleotides align to TRBD1. Germline V gene data show CDR1 as SGHVS and CDR2 as FQNEAQ. Unmatched junction bases numbered 6, after V lost 1 base and J lost 4 bases. The CDR3 spans 15 residues. CDR3 residues: CASSLGTGVITEAFF. The CDR3 coding sequence is TGTGCCAGCAGCTTAGGGACAGGAGTTATCACTGAAGCTTTCTTT. Full variable domain (remainder filled in from reference TRBV7-8 and TRBJ1-1): GAGVSQSPRYKVAKRGQDVALRCDPISGHVSLFWYQQALGQGPEFLTYFQNEAQLDKSGLPSDRFFAERPEGSVSTLKIQRTQQEDSAVYLCASSLGTGVITEAFFGQGTRLTVV.

The table lists this clone with many counts. In nucleotides, the CDR3 is TGTGCCAGCAGCACAGGGACAGCGCACCCTTGGAGCCAGTACTTC. This codes for CASSTGTAHPWSQYF. The chain is built from TRBV28 and TRBJ2-5; 7 bases fit TRBD1. CDR1 is MDHEN and CDR2 is SYDVKM in the germline V gene. V lost 6 bases and J lost 10; bases outside the gene matches: 17. The CDR3 runs to 15 residues.

This clone was recorded a few times. The chain has TRBV5-6 and TRBJ1-2, with D perhaps TRBD1 (6 bases). The V end lost 3 bases, the J end lost 8 bases, and 17 bases lay between the germline ends. Germline V CDR1 and CDR2: SGHDT, YYEEEE. The CDR3 runs 14 residues. CDR3 amino acids: CASSWGPNSGGYTF. The CDR3 DNA is TGTGCCAGCAGCTGGGGGCCTAACTCGGGAGGCTACACCTTC. The variable domain in full, with the rest retrieved from reference TRBV5-6 and TRBJ1-2, is DAGVTQSPTHLIKTRGQQVTLRCSPKSGHDTVSWYQQALGQGPQFIFQYYEEEERQRGNFPDRFSGHQFPNYSSELNVNALLLGDSALYLCASSWGPNSGGYTFGSGTRLTVV.

The chain combines TRBV2 with TRBJ2-5; no firm D call. Germline CDR1 and CDR2: SNHLY and FYNNEI. V lost 2 bases to trimming and J lost 5 bases, with 9 bases between them. There are 13 residues in the CDR3. CDR3 nucleotides: TGTGCCAGCAGTGAAACATCGTGGGAGACCCAGTACTTC. The encoded protein is CASSETSWETQYF.

This clone was recorded a few times. The rearrangement joins TRBV18 to TRBJ1-1, with D perhaps TRBD1 (5 bases). The germline CDR1 and CDR2 sequences are KGHSH and LQKENI. This CDR3 is 15 amino acids long. V was clipped by 3 bases and J by 0 bases, with 11 bases between them. The CDR3 bases are TGTGCCAGCTCACCGCCTCGGGGGGTGAACACTGAAGCTTTCTTT. The encoded protein is CASSPPRGVNTEAFF.